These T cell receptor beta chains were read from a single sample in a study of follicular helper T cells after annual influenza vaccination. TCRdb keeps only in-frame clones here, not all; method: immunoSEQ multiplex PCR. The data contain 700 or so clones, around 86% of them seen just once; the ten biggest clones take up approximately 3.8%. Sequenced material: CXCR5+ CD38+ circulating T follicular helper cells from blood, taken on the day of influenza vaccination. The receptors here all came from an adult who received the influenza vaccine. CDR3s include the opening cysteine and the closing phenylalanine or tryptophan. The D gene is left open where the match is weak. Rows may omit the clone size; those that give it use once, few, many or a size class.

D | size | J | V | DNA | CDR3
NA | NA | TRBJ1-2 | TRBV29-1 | TGCAGCGTTGAAGACTCAGTCAGGGGCTATGGCTACACCTTC | CSVEDSVRGYGYTF
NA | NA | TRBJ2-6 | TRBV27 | TGTGCCAGCAGTACCTTCGGCCCTTCTGGGGCCAACGTCCTGACTTTC | CASSTFGPSGANVLTF
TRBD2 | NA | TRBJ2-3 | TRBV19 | TGTGCCAGTACCGTACGGGGGGGTTTGGATACGCAGTATTTT | CASTVRGGLDTQYF
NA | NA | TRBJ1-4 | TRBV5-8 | TGTGCCAGCAGTGGGAGCGGGAGCGTAATCAATGAAAAACTGTTTTTT | CASSGSGSVINEKLFF
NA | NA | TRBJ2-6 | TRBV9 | TGTGCCAGCAGCGTATCCCAAGACTCTGGGGCCAACGTCCTGACTTTC | CASSVSQDSGANVLTF
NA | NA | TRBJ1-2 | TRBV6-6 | TGTGCCAGCAGTTCAAGCAGGGGTTTTGGCTACACCTTC | CASSSSRGFGYTF
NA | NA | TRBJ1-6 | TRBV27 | TGTGCCAGCAGTTTCTCCTCTGAGTTGGGCAATTCACCCCTCCACTTT | CASSFSSELGNSPLHF
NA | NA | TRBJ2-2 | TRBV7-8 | TGTGCCAGCAGCCCTCTAACGGGCACCGGGGAGCTGTTTTTT | CASSPLTGTGELFF
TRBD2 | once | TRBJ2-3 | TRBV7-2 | TGTGCCAGCAGCACGGGGGGGAGGGAAACAGATACGCAGTATTTT | CASSTGGRETDTQYF
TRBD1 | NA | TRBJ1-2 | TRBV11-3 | TGTGCCAGCAGCGCGGGACAGGGAAACCTCTATGGCTACACCTTC | CASSAGQGNLYGYTF
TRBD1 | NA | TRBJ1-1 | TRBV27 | TGTGCCAGCAGTCGAACGACAGGGGCCCCCAGCACTGAAGCTTTCTTT | CASSRTTGAPSTEAFF
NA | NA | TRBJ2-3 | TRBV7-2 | TGTGCCAGCAGCGTCAGCCTCTACACAGATACGCAGTATTTT | CASSVSLYTDTQYF
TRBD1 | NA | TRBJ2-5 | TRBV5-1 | TGCGCCAGCACTCATTCCGGGACAGGGGGTGAGACCCAGTACTTC | CASTHSGTGGETQYF
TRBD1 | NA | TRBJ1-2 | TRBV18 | TGTGCCAGCTCAAGATCCCGGGACAGGGCTGGAGGCTACACCTTC | CASSRSRDRAGGYTF
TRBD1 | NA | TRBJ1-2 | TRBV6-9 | TGTGCCAGCAGTTATACAGGGGATAGGGGTGGCTACACCTTC | CASSYTGDRGGYTF
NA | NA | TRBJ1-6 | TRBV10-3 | TGTGCCATCGGGACTTATAATTCACCCCTCCACTTT | CAIGTYNSPLHF
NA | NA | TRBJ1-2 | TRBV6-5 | TGTGCCAGCACCAGACAGGTTCGCTATGGCTACACCTTC | CASTRQVRYGYTF
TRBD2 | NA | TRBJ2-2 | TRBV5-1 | TGCGCCAGCAGTCGAAGCGGGGGGGCGAACACCGGGGAGCTGTTTTTT | CASSRSGGANTGELFF
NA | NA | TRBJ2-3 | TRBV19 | TGTGCCAGTAGTACCCAGAGGTCTACAGATACGCAGTATTTT | CASSTQRSTDTQYF
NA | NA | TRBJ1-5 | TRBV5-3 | TGTGCTAATCAACGGGGACGAAAGGATAGCAATCAGCCCCAGCATTTT | CANQRGRKDSNQPQHF
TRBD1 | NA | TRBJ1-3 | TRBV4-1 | TGCGCCAGCAGCCGAGGGGGCTCTGAAAACACCATATATTTT | CASSRGGSENTIYF
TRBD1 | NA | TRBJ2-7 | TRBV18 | TGTGCCAGCTCCCCAAACAGGGGGTACTCCGAGCAGTACTTC | CASSPNRGYSEQYF
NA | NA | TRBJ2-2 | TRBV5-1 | TGCGCCAGCAGCTTGGACAGTTGGGCCGGGGAGCTGTTTTTT | CASSLDSWAGELFF
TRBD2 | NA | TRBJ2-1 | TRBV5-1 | TGCGCCAGCAGAGGTTCGGGGGGGGCCGCTGGAGAGCAGTTCTTC | CASRGSGGAAGEQFF
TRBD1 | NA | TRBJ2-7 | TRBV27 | TGTGCCAGCAGAGAGGACAGGCGAGACGAGCAGTACTTC | CASREDRRDEQYF
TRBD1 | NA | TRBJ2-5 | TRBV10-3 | TGTGCCATCAGTGATTGGGACAGGGGGCAGGAGACCCAGTACTTC | CAISDWDRGQETQYF
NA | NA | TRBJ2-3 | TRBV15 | TGTGCCACCAGCAGAGTCGCAGATACGCAGTATTTT | CATSRVADTQYF
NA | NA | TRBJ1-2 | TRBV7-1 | TGTGCCAGCAGCTCACAAGGTTCACGAGGAAAGACCTATGGCTACACCTTC | CASSSQGSRGKTYGYTF
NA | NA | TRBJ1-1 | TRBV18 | TGTGCCAGCTCAACGAAGGACACTGAAGCTTTCTTT | CASSTKDTEAFF
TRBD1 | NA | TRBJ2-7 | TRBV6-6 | TGTGCCAGCAGTTACGGGGGGACAGGTGGGGGCGAGCAGTACTTC | CASSYGGTGGGEQYF
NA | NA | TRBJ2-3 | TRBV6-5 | TGTGCCAGCAGTTACGGAGGAGGGGGGCCCACAGATACGCAGTATTTT | CASSYGGGGPTDTQYF
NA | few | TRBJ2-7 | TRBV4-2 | TGTGCCAGCAGCCCAACAGGGCGCGAGCAGTACTTC | CASSPTGREQYF
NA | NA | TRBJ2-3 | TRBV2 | TGTGCCAGCAGTCCGACAGTCACAGATACGCAGTATTTT | CASSPTVTDTQYF
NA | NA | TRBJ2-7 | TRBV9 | TGTGCCAGCGGGGAGGACCGACGAGAGGAGCAGTACTTC | CASGEDRREEQYF
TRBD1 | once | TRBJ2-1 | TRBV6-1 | TGTGCCAGCAGTCTGCGACAGGGACCCAATGAGCAGTTCTTC | CASSLRQGPNEQFF
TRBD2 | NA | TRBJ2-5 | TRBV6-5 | TGTGCCAGCAGTTACGGTGGTAGCGGGGGGGGACAGACCCAGTACTTC | CASSYGGSGGGQTQYF
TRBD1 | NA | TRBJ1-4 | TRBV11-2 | TGTGCCAGCAGCTTAGCCGAGACAGGGATAAGGACTAATGAAAAACTGTTTTTT | CASSLAETGIRTNEKLFF
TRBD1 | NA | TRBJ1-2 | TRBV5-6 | TGTGCCAGCACGGGACAGGGTGAGGGCTACACCTTC | CASTGQGEGYTF
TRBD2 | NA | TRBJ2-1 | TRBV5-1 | TGCGCCAGCAGCATTCAGAGGAGCGGGGGGGAGCAGTTCTTC | CASSIQRSGGEQFF
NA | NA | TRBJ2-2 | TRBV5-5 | TGTGCCAGCAGCATCCAATCTTTAGGGGTCTCCGGGGAGCTGTTTTTT | CASSIQSLGVSGELFF